The 24 T cell receptor beta chains below all came from one sample that was sequenced in a study of T cells in tuberculosis. Assay used: immunoSEQ multiplex PCR; TCRdb lists only in-frame clones, some missing. The repertoire consists of 5,000 to 5,500 clones, with approximately 97% occurring once and the leading ten covering around 10%. The time point is: new active TB diagnosis, blood taken before or within 7 days of starting treatment. The source material was PBMCs, sampled at tuberculosis diagnosis. Receptors originate from an adult with tuberculosis.

The genes are TRBV11-2 and TRBJ1-3; no clear D gene. The CDR3 contains 15 residues. Trimming took off 8 bases at V and 0 bases at J, with 14 bases between the two ends. The V gene's germline CDR1 is SGHAT and CDR2 FQNNGV. CDR3 region: CASGPGFSSGNTIYF. For the CDR3, the DNA is TGTGCCAGCGGGCCGGGGTTTAGCTCTGGAAACACCATATATTTT.

J is TRBJ2-1 and V is TRBV7-8; TRBD2 matches at 8 bases. The CDR3 spans 15 residues. With V trimmed by 5 bases and J by 7 bases, 10 bases remained unmatched. The germline V gene has CDR1 SGHVS and CDR2 FQNEAQ. CDR3 bases: TGTGCCAGCAGCCTACGGACTAGCAGGAGAAATGAGCAGTTCTTC. Its protein is CASSLRTSRRNEQFF. The full variable domain, completed using reference TRBV7-8 and TRBJ2-1, is GAGVSQSPRYKVAKRGQDVALRCDPISGHVSLFWYQQALGQGPEFLTYFQNEAQLDKSGLPSDRFFAERPEGSVSTLKIQRTQQEDSAVYLCASSLRTSRRNEQFFGPGTRLTVL.

The rearrangement joins TRBV2 to TRBJ1-4; TRBD1 matches at 8 bases. Germline V gene lookup returns CDR1 SNHLY and CDR2 FYNNEI. V dropped 4 bases and J dropped 8; count of bases not matched to a gene: 3. The CDR3 has 13 amino acids. In nucleotides, the CDR3 is TGTGCCAGCAGTGTTGACAGGGGCGAAAAACTGTTTTTT. Translation: CASSVDRGEKLFF.

The gene calls are TRBV5-1 and TRBJ2-7; 16 bases are a match to TRBD2. Trimming removed 0 bases from V and 0 bases from J; junction bases left unmatched: 15. Germline V gives CDR1 SGHRS, CDR2 YFSETQ. The CDR3 runs 22 residues. The chain's CDR3 is CASSLASGSGTSGRAYSYEQYF. Written as DNA, the CDR3 is TGCGCCAGCAGCTTGGCCTCGGGTTCCGGGACTAGCGGGAGGGCCTACTCCTACGAGCAGTACTTC.

The chain has TRBV11-2 and TRBJ2-5; 8 nucleotides align to TRBD2. This CDR3 has 17 residues. J was trimmed by 0 bases and V by 0 bases; bases with no gene match: 6. Germline values: CDR1 SGHAT, CDR2 FQNNGV. CDR3 nucleotide sequence: TGTGCCAGCAGCTTAGATGCCCAGCGGGGGTACCAAGAGACCCAGTACTTC. Its protein is CASSLDAQRGYQETQYF.

The CDR3 here is CASSPPGFAHPSTDTQYF. The CDR3 coding sequence is TGTGCCAGTAGTCCCCCGGGGTTTGCGCACCCTAGCACAGATACGCAGTATTTT. V usage is TRBV19 and J usage is TRBJ2-3; TRBD2 might be the D (5 bases). Deletions cut 5 bases from V and 0 bases from J, with 21 bases between. Germline V CDR1 and CDR2: LNHDA, SQIVND (reference sequence). The CDR3 has 18 residues.

The chain carries TRBV9 and TRBJ2-2; D gene ambiguous. CDR3 size: 12 residues. V was trimmed by 3 bases and J by 3 bases, leaving 3 bases between them. The germline V gene encodes CDR1 SGDLS and CDR2 YYNGEE. The CDR3 loop is CASSADTGELFF. The CDR3 bases are TGTGCCAGCAGCGCCGACACCGGGGAGCTGTTTTTT.

The chain carries TRBV18 and TRBJ1-5, with no clear D. V dropped 2 bases and J dropped 6 bases, with 11 bases sitting between them. The CDR3 runs to 14 residues. CDR1 and CDR2 (germline): KGHSH, LQKENI. Here the CDR3 reads CASSPGQVSQPQHF. CDR3 coding DNA: TGTGCCAGCTCACCAGGTCAGGTTAGTCAGCCCCAGCATTTT.

DNA of the CDR3: TGCGCCAGCAGCACCCGACAGGGTACGGAGACCCAGTACTTC. Translating gives CASSTRQGTETQYF. This sequence joins TRBV5-1 and TRBJ2-5; 7 bases fit TRBD1. V lost 4 bases to trimming and J lost 5 bases; unmatched junction nucleotides: 8. The germline CDR1 and CDR2 sequences are SGHRS and YFSETQ. There are 14 residues in the CDR3.

The chain uses TRBV11-3 and TRBJ1-5; D is perhaps TRBD1 (5 bases). Between the trimmed V and J ends, which lost 5 bases and 1 base, there was a span of 18 bases. The CDR3 consists of 17 residues. Germline CDR1 is SGHNT and CDR2 is YENEEA. The CDR3 DNA is TGTGCCAGCAGCCGCCAATCGTCGACAGAAAGCAATCAGCCCCAGCATTTT. Protein product: CASSRQSSTESNQPQHF.

The rearrangement uses TRBV5-1 and TRBJ2-3; 8 positions match TRBD2. The V gene's germline CDR1 is SGHRS and CDR2 YFSETQ. The V gene end was trimmed by 4 bases and the J gene end by 5 bases; junction bases not matched to a gene: 3. The CDR3 runs 13 residues. CDR3 in DNA: TGCGCCAGCAGCCACGGGGGGGTAGATACGCAGTATTTT. This gives the protein CASSHGGVDTQYF.

The chain couples TRBV5-4 to TRBJ2-2, with 9 bases matching TRBD1. Germline V CDR1 and CDR2: SGHNT, YYREEE (reference sequence). V lost 4 bases and J lost 0; bases outside the gene matches: 4. This CDR3 is built from 16 residues. CDR3 bases: TGTGCCAGCAGCCCTACAGGGGGCACGAACACCGGGGAGCTGTTTTTT. This gives the protein CASSPTGGTNTGELFF.

The chain combines TRBV12-5 with TRBJ2-7; TRBD1 agrees at 8 bases. The trim removed 5 bases at V and 1 base at J, leaving 10 bases unmatched. Germline V gene sequence: CDR1 LGHNT, CDR2 FRNRAP. This CDR3 region has 16 residues. The CDR3 nucleotides are TGTGCTAGTGGTGTAGCCCCCAGACAGGGGTCCTACGAGCAGTACTTC. Its translation: CASGVAPRQGSYEQYF. Together with reference TRBV12-5 and TRBJ2-7, the CDR3 gives the full variable domain: DARVTQTPRHKVTEMGQEVTMRCQPILGHNTVFWYRQTMMQGLELLAYFRNRAPLDDSGMPKDRFSAEMPDATLATLKIQPSEPRDSAVYFCASGVAPRQGSYEQYFGPGTRLTVT.

The rearrangement joins TRBV11-2 to TRBJ1-3; D uncertain. With 5 bases removed from V and 2 bases from J, the gap between germline ends came to 13 bases. The CDR3 totals 15 residues. The V gene's germline CDR1 is SGHAT and CDR2 FQNNGV. The CDR3, as DNA: TGTGCCAGCAGCAACCAAGCTCTAACTGGAAACACCATATATTTT. Translating gives CASSNQALTGNTIYF.

The genes are TRBV19 and TRBJ2-5; 9 positions match TRBD2. The germline gives CDR1 LNHDA, CDR2 SQIVND (reference sequence). The CDR3 is 15 residues long. The J segment lost 4 bases and the V segment lost 3 bases, leaving 6 bases of the junction unmatched. The CDR3 region is CASSILAGAGETQYF. For the CDR3, the DNA is TGTGCCAGTAGTATCTTAGCGGGAGCAGGAGAGACCCAGTACTTC.

V is TRBV5-1 and J is TRBJ1-1; D is undetermined. V lost 0 bases to trimming and J lost 1 base, with 7 bases between them. The length of the CDR3 is 14 residues. Germline CDR1 and CDR2: SGHRS and YFSETQ. This CDR3 is CASSLAFGNTEAFF. CDR3 DNA: TGCGCCAGCAGCTTGGCCTTCGGGAACACTGAAGCTTTCTTT.

The chain combines TRBV4-2 with TRBJ1-1; D uncertain. The CDR3 loop spans 16 amino acids. Trimming took off 0 bases at V and 0 bases at J, with 11 bases between the two ends. Germline values: CDR1 LGHNA, CDR2 YNFKEQ. CDR3 in amino acids: CASSQDQASMNTEAFF. Here the CDR3 DNA reads TGTGCCAGCAGCCAAGATCAAGCATCGATGAACACTGAAGCTTTCTTT.

This clone was recorded once. The V and J genes are TRBV7-6 and TRBJ2-3; a possible D gene is TRBD2 (5 bases). Trimming cost V 7 bases and J 3 bases, with 17 bases left between them. The CDR3 runs 15 residues. Looked up from germline, CDR1 is SGHVS and CDR2 is FNYEAQ. The CDR3 DNA reads as TGTGCCAGCACCCGGATGGGATCGGGGACAGATACGCAGTATTTT. Its translation is CASTRMGSGTDTQYF.

This chain connects TRBV6-1 to TRBJ1-5; perhaps TRBD1 as D (6 bases). This CDR3 comprises 13 residues. CDR1 and CDR2 from the germline V gene are MNHNS and SASEGT. Trimming removed 6 bases from V and 10 bases from J, with 16 bases in between. CDR3: CASRGFTGNPQHF. DNA for the CDR3: TGTGCCAGCAGGGGGTTTACAGGGAACCCCCAGCATTTT.

V usage is TRBV9 and J usage is TRBJ1-2; 10 bases are a match to TRBD1. The V gene's germline CDR1 is SGDLS and CDR2 YYNGEE. The V gene end was trimmed by 4 bases and the J gene end by 6 bases; junction bases not matched to a gene: 6. CDR3 length equals 14 residues. CDR3 nucleotides: TGTGCCAGCAGCCCCAGGACAGGGGGAGATGGCTACACCTTC. The encoded protein is CASSPRTGGDGYTF.

The chain has TRBV18 and TRBJ2-1; 8 nucleotides align to TRBD1. Per germline, CDR1 KGHSH and CDR2 LQKENI. The CDR3 is 14 residues long. Trimming at V came to 4 bases and at J to 5 bases, leaving 4 bases not matched to a gene. DNA for the CDR3: TGTGCCAGCTCACGTCAGGGGGCCAACAATGAGCAGTTCTTC. As protein: CASSRQGANNEQFF.

The chain carries TRBV9 and TRBJ2-7; D remains ambiguous. The length of the CDR3 is 12 residues. Trimming removed 4 bases at V and 4 bases at J, with 9 bases between. Germline loops: CDR1 SGDLS, CDR2 YYNGEE. DNA for the CDR3: TGTGCCAGCAGCCCTGACTCGTACGAGCAGTACTTC. Its translation: CASSPDSYEQYF. Complete variable domain (other parts from reference TRBV9 and TRBJ2-7): DSGVTQTPKHLITATGQRVTLRCSPRSGDLSVYWYQQSLDQGLQFLIQYYNGEERAKGNILERFSAQQFPDLHSELNLSSLELGDSALYFCASSPDSYEQYFGPGTRLTVT.

The gene calls are TRBV4-1 and TRBJ2-5; D might be TRBD2 (6 bases). Trimming removed 2 bases at V and 2 bases at J, with 15 bases between. Germline assignment: CDR1 MGHRA and CDR2 YSYEKL. CDR3 length equals 16 residues. CDR3 protein: CASSQLLSGAQETQYF. CDR3 nucleotide sequence: TGCGCCAGCAGCCAACTACTTAGCGGAGCACAAGAGACCCAGTACTTC.

The chain couples TRBV27 to TRBJ2-2, with a possible D match to TRBD1 (5 bases). Deletions cut 6 bases from V and 1 base from J, with 9 bases between. CDR1 and CDR2 (germline): MNHEY, SMNVEV (reference sequence). The CDR3 runs to 14 residues. DNA for the CDR3: TGTGCCAGCAGACTTGGACAGAACACCGGGGAGCTGTTTTTT. Amino acid sequence: CASRLGQNTGELFF.